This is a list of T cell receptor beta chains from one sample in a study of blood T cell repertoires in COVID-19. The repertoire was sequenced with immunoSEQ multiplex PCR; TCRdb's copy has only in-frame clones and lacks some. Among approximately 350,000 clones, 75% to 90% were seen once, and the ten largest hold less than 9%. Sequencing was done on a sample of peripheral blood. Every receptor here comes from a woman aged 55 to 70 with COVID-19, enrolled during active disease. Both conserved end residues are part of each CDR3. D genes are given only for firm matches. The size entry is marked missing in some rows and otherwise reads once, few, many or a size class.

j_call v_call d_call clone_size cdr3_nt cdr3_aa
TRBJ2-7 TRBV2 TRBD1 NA TGTGCCAGCAGCAGAGACAGGGTGGGCTACGAGCAGTACTTC CASSRDRVGYEQYF
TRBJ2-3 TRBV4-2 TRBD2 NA TGTGCCAGCAGCGAAGGACTAGCCCTCACAGATACGCAGTATTTT CASSEGLALTDTQYF
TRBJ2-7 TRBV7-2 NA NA TGTGCCAGCAGGCCCGGAGGCCCCTCCTACGAGCAGTACTTC CASRPGGPSYEQYF
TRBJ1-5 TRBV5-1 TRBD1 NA TGCGCCAGCAGCCTGGGACAGACTAGCAATCAGCCCCAGCATTTT CASSLGQTSNQPQHF
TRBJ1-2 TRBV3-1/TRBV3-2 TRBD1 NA TGTGCCAGCAGCCAGGGACAGGGGTTTGCTGAGGACGGCTACACCTTC CASSQGQGFAEDGYTF
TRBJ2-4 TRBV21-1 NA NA TGTGCCAGCCTACAGGACGGTCCCAAAAACATTCAGTACTTC CASLQDGPKNIQYF
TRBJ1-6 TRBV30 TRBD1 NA TGTGCCTGGAGTGGACAGGGTTCGTGGAATTCACCCCTCCACTTT CAWSGQGSWNSPLHF
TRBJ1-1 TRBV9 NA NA TGTGCCAGCAGCTCATTCGACGGAGGGGCGAGGAACACTGAAGCTTTCTTT CASSSFDGGARNTEAFF
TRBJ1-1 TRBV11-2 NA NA TGTGCCAGCAGCCAAAGGCCAGGGGCAGAGTTTGCTGAAGCTTTCTTT CASSQRPGAEFAEAFF
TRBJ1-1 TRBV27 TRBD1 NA TGTGCCAGCAGACGACGACAGGGAATGAGGGCTGAAGCTTTCTTT CASRRRQGMRAEAFF
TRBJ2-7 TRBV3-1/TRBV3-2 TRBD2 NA TGTGCCAGCAGCCCCCATAGCGGGGGCACCTCCTACGAGCAGTACTTC CASSPHSGGTSYEQYF
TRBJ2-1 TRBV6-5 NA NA TGTGCCAGCAGTCTACGTCCAAGCTCCTACAATGAGCAGTTCTTC CASSLRPSSYNEQFF
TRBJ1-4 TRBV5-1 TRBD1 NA TGCGCCAGCAGCGTATGGGGACAGGGAGGTGAAAAACTGTTTTTT CASSVWGQGGEKLFF
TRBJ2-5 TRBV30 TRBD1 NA TGTGCCTGGAGTGCTGGATTCCCACAGGGGGAGACCCAGTACTTC CAWSAGFPQGETQYF
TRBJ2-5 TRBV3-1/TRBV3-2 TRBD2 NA TGTGCCAGCAGCTACAGACCGGGGGGTGTGAAGACCCAGTACTTC CASSYRPGGVKTQYF
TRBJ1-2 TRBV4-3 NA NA TGCGCCAGCAGCCAAGGTCTACAGGACTATGGCTACACCTTC CASSQGLQDYGYTF
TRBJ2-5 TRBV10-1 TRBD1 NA TGCGCCAGCAGTGAGTCGACAGGGAACCAAGAGACCCAGTACTTC CASSESTGNQETQYF
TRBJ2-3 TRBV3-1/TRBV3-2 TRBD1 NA TGTGCCAGCAGACCGGGACAGGGTGGAGATACGCAGTATTTT CASRPGQGGDTQYF
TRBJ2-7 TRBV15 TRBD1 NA TGTGCCACTCGCTACAGGGGTGGATACGAGCAGTACTTC CATRYRGGYEQYF
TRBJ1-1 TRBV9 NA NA TGTGCCAGCAGCGTAGGAGGTCCCAGGGGAACTGAAGCTTTCTTT CASSVGGPRGTEAFF
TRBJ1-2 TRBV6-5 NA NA TGTGCCAGCAGTTACGGCAGGAACTATGGCTACACCTTC CASSYGRNYGYTF
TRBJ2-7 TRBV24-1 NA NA TGTGCCACCAGTGCTCTAACACAGACCACGACCTACGAGCAGTACTTC CATSALTQTTTYEQYF
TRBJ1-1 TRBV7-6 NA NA TGTGCCAGCAGCACCCAAGGCGGGGGGGGCACTGAAGCTTTCTTT CASSTQGGGGTEAFF
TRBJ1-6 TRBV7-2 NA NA TGTGCCAGCAGCTTAACGACACCAAGGGGTTCACCCCTCCACTTT CASSLTTPRGSPLHF
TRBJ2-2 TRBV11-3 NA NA TGTGCCAGCAGCACCCGCCCCAATGACAGGTACCACGGGGAGCTGTTTTTT CASSTRPNDRYHGELFF
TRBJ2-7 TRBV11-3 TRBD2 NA TGTGCCAGCAGCTTAATGGGACTAGCGGGGGGGACCTACGAGCAGTACTTC CASSLMGLAGGTYEQYF
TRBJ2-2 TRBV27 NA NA TGTGCCAGCAGTAGTCTAGTTACCGGGGAGCTGTTTTTT CASSSLVTGELFF
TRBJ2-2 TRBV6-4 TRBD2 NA TGTGCCAGCAGTGTATGGGCAGGGAGGGCCACCGGGGAGCTGTTTTTT CASSVWAGRATGELFF
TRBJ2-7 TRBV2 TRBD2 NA TGTGCCAGCAGTGAAGTAGGGACTAGCGGGGCCCTCTCCTACGAGCAGTACTTC CASSEVGTSGALSYEQYF
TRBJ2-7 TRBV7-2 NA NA TGTGCCAGCAGCTCCAGGGTGTTATACGAGCAGTACTTC CASSSRVLYEQYF
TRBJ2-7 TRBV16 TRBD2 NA TGTGCCAGCAGCCCGCCGGGAGGGAGCGACTACGAGCAGTACTTC CASSPPGGSDYEQYF
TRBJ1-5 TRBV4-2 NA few TGTGCCAGCAGCCAAGCGAGCGGGGCAGGGGGCAATCAGCCCCAGCATTTT CASSQASGAGGNQPQHF
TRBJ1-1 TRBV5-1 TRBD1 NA TGCGCCAGCAGCCCACCCATGGGGACAGGGGGGGACACTGAAGCTTTCTTT CASSPPMGTGGDTEAFF
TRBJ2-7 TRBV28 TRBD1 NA TGTGCCAGCATCCCCCACGACAGGGACGAGCAGTACTTC CASIPHDRDEQYF
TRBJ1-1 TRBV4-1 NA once TGCGCCAGCAGCCAAGATTCAACAGGGAGGAACACTGAAGCTTTCTTT CASSQDSTGRNTEAFF
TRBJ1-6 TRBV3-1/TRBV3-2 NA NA TGTGCCAGCAGCCCCCGGTCGGGGAATTCACCCCTCCACTTT CASSPRSGNSPLHF
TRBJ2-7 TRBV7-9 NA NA TGTGCCAGCAGCGAGCAAGCTGCGGGGAGCCACGAGCAGTACTTC CASSEQAAGSHEQYF
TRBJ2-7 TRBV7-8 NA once TGTGCCAGCAGCGCAGGGGCCCTGGACGAGCAGTACTTC CASSAGALDEQYF
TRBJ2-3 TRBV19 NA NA TGTGCCAGTACCCGAGGGAATACGCAGTATTTT CASTRGNTQYF
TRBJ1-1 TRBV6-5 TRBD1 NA TGTGCCAGCAAGCCGGGACAGGGGCGCCCTTTCTTT CASKPGQGRPFF
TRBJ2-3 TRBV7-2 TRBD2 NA TGTGCCAGCAGCTTCCAGGCTAGCGGGGGCACAGATACGCAGTATTTT CASSFQASGGTDTQYF
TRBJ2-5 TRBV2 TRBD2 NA TGTGCCAGCAGTGAAGGAATAGCGGGGAGCCAAGAGACCCAGTACTTC CASSEGIAGSQETQYF
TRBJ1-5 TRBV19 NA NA TGTGCCAGTAGTATACGGCCAGGTGAACAGCCCCAGCATTTT CASSIRPGEQPQHF
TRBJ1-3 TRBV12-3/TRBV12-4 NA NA TGTGCCAGCAGTTTCCCCCAAAACACCATATATTTT CASSFPQNTIYF
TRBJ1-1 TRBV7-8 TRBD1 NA TGTGCCAGCAGCTTGGGACAGGAGGGGCCTGAAGCTTTCTTT CASSLGQEGPEAFF
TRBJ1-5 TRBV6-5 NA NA TGTGCCAGCAGTCCTGTCTATAGCAATCAGCCCCAGCATTTT CASSPVYSNQPQHF
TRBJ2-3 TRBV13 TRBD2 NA TGTGCCAGCAGCCCCCGGGGGAGCGGGGGGGCCGTAGGAACAGATACGCAGTATTTT CASSPRGSGGAVGTDTQYF
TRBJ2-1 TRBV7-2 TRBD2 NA TGTGCCAGCAGCTCTACCAGCGGGGCCTACAATGAGCAGTTCTTC CASSSTSGAYNEQFF